Given below is one TCR beta chain in context. Its antigen is not identified. Sequenced by immunoSEQ multiplex PCR; TCRdb stores in-frame clones only, minus some. The table lists about 680,000 clones, roughly 90% of them singletons. The sample comes from a study of Ad26.COV2.S vaccination and SARS-CoV-2 variants. Study-wide context: It was the COV1001 Ad26.COV2.S trial arm that included the donor.

The treatment denotes: roughly 20 received Ad26.COV2.S at low or high dose, single or two shots; about 5 received placebo; per-sample allocation not given. Sampling took place 63 days after the first vaccine or placebo injection. Unmatched junction bases numbered 5, after V lost 4 bases and J lost 3 bases. The CDR3 has 16 amino acids. The germline gives CDR1 SGHNT, CDR2 YYREEE (reference sequence). Findings and caveats of the study: Reports say spike-specific CD8+ and CD4+ T cell responses covered substantial breadth after vaccination.

Sequencing was performed on peripheral blood, taken in a trial of Ad26.COV2.S vaccine versus placebo. This clonotype was sampled from a person between 18 and 60 years old who received the Ad26.COV2.S COVID-19 vaccine or a placebo. J is TRBJ2-2 and V is TRBV5-4; 11 nucleotides line up with TRBD2. This CDR3 reads CASSQGTSGYTGELFF. CDR3 coding DNA: TGTGCCAGCAGCCAAGGGACTAGCGGCTACACCGGGGAGCTGTTTTTT.